This T cell receptor (beta chain) was captured in a study of regulatory T cells in long-lasting Graves disease. Notes on the study in general: Peripheral blood, not thyroid tissue, was the sole material studied.

Sample time point: persistent/refractory GD, antithyroid drugs over 5 years with positive TRAb. After RNA was extracted from PBMCs, the TCR library was made from it. Arm-PCR of CDR3 regions and iRepertoire HTBI primers were the basis on which TCR beta libraries were built. TCRdb recomputed calls from the multiplex PCR reads with MiXCR, one row per CDR3 protein. The sample records 400,000 to 500,000 distinct CDR3 sequences, 20% to 25% being singletons. The V gene's germline CDR1 is MGHRA and CDR2 YSYEKL. The CDR3 spans 14 residues. The V gene lost 5 bases and the J gene lost 2 bases, with 12 bases spanning the gap. This clonotype was seen at least ten times. Its antigen is unknown.

The sample in question was peripheral blood mononuclear cells (PBMCs), obtained when the disease was refractory, from a patient treated with antithyroid drugs. The V and J genes are TRBV4-1 and TRBJ2-5, with no clear D. The TCR sequence derives from a female donor with Graves disease. The CDR3 coding sequence is TGCGCCAGCAGCTCTCCGGCGGAACAAGAGACCCAGTACTTC. It yields the protein CASSSPAEQETQYF.